This T cell receptor (beta chain) was profiled in a study of blood T cell repertoires in COVID-19. The repertoire was sequenced with immunoSEQ multiplex PCR; TCRdb's copy has only in-frame clones and lacks some. The sample holds about 42,000 clones, around 80% seen once. The V and J ends lost 8 bases and 3 bases, in that order; junction bases with no gene match: 2. CDR1 is WSHSY and CDR2 is SAAADI in the germline V gene. The length of the CDR3 is 13 residues. The TCR comes from a man older than 75 with acute or convalescent COVID-19. Sequencing was performed on peripheral blood. V gene TRBV10-2 combines with J gene TRBJ2-5; 11 nucleotides agree with TRBD2. In DNA, the CDR3 is TGCGCCAGCCAACTAGCGGGAGAAGAGACCCAGTACTTC. Translated, it gives CASQLAGEETQYF.